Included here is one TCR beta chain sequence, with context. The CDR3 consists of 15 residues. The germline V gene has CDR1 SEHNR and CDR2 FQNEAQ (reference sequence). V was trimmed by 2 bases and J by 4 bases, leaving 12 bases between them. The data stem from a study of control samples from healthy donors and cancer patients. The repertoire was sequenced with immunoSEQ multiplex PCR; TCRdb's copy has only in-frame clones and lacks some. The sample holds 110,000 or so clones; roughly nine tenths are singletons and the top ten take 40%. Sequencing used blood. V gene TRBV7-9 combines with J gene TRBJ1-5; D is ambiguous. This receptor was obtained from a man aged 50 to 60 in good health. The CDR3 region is CASSLQLGGNQPQHF. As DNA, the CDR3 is TGTGCCAGCAGCTTACAGCTGGGAGGGAATCAGCCCCAGCATTTT.